This TCR beta chain appears in the sequencing data of a study of blood T cell repertoires in COVID-19. The length of the CDR3 is 13 residues. CDR1 and CDR2 (germline): LNHDA, SQIVND (reference sequence). Germline trimming cut 10 bases from V and 4 bases from J; bases unmatched to any gene: 6. Data came from immunoSEQ multiplex PCR; TCRdb stores just in-frame clones and leaves some out. Of 150,000 or so clones in the sample, around 80% are singletons; the top ten hold 8% to 13%. The source is a man between 60 and 70 years old with active or convalescent COVID-19. The V and J genes are TRBV19 and TRBJ1-5, with 8 bases that match TRBD1. The sequenced sample consisted of peripheral blood. The CDR3 loop reads CATRDRINQPQHF. CDR3 coding DNA: TGTGCCACCCGGGACAGGATTAATCAGCCCCAGCATTTT.